This section outlines one T cell receptor beta chain sequence together with its context. Its antigen remains unidentified. The sample originates from a study of ipilimumab plus nivolumab after autologous stem cell transplantation. Study at large: Myeloma cases were transplant-naive high-risk or relapsed within 3 years post first autologous transplant.

General study findings and limits: The authors say TCR, Treg and microbiome findings warrant further study.

Patients got 3 mg/kg IV nivolumab weeks 1, 4, 7, 10, then biweekly through week 26. This CDR3 region has 16 residues. J gave up 0 bases and V 4 bases, and 8 bases lay outside the gene matches. CDR1 and CDR2 from the germline V gene are GTSNPN and SVGIG (reference sequence). The repertoire was sequenced with immunoSEQ multiplex PCR; TCRdb's copy has only in-frame clones and lacks some. The table lists 43,000 or so clones, over 75% of them singletons. The specimen was PBMCs, collected in a trial of ipilimumab plus nivolumab as post-transplant consolidation. The clonotype was recovered from a male donor with multiple myeloma. The chain is built from TRBV30 and TRBJ2-2, with TRBD1 identical over 7 bases. This chain's CDR3 is CAWMPRTGPNTGELFF. CDR3 sequence (DNA): TGTGCCTGGATGCCTCGGACAGGCCCGAACACCGGGGAGCTGTTTTTT.